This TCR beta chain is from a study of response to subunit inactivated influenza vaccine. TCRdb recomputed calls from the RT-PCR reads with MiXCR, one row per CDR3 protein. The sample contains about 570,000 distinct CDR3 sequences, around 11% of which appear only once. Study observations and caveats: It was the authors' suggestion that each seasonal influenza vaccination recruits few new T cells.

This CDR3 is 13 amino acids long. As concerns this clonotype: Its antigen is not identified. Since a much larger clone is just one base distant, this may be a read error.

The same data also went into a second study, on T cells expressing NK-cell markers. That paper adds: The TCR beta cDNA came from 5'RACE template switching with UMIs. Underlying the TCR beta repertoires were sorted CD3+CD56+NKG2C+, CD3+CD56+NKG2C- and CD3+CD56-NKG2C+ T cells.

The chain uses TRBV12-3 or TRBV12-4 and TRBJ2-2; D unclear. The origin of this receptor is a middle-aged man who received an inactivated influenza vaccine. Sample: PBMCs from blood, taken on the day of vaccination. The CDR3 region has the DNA TGTGCCAGCAGTCTTTCGACTGAAGGGAAGCTGCTTTTT. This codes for CASSLSTEGKLLF.